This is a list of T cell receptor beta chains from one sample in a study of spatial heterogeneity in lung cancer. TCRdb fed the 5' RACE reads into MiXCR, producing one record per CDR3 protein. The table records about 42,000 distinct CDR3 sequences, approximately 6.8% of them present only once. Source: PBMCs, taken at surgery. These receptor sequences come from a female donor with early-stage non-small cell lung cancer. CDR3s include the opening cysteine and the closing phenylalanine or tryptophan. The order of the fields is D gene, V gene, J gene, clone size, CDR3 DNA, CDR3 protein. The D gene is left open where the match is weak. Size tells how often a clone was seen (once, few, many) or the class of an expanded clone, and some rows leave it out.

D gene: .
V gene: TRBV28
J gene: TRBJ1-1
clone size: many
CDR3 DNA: TGTGCCAGCAGTTTATCCCTCGGTAACACTGAAGCTTTCTTT
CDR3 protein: CASSLSLGNTEAFF

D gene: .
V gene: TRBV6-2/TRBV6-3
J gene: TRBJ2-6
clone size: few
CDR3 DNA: TGTGCCAGCAGTTACGGACTTCTGGGGGACGTTTCGAGGGCCAACGTCCTGACTTTC
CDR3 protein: CASSYGLLGDVSRANVLTF

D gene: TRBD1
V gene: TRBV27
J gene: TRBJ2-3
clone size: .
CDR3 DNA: TGTGCCAGCAGTTTCTTCCCTCCCGGGACAGTTAGCACAGATACGCAGTATTTT
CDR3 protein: CASSFFPPGTVSTDTQYF

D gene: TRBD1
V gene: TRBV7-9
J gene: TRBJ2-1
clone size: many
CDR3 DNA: TGTGCCAGCAGCATAAGACAGGGGGCGGATGAGCAGTTCTTC
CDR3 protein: CASSIRQGADEQFF

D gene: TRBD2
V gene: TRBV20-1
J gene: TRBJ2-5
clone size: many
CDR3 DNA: TGCAGTGGAGCGGGGGGGAAGGAGACCCAGTACTTC
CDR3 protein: CSGAGGKETQYF

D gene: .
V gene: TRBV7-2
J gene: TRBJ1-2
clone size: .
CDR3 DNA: TGTGCCACAGGACAGCCTCTCTATGGCTACACCTTC
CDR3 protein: CATGQPLYGYTF

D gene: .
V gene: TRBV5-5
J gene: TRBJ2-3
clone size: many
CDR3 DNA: TGTGCCAGCAGCTTGGCAGTAACAGATACGCAGTATTTT
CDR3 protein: CASSLAVTDTQYF

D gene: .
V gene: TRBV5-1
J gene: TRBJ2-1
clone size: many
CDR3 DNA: TGCGCCAGCAGCTTGGACCCCTTCCCCTCCTACAATGAGCAGTTCTTC
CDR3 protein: CASSLDPFPSYNEQFF

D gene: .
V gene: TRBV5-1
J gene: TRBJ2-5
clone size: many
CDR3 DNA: TGCGCCAGCAGCTTCCCCGGGGAAGAGACCCAGTACTTC
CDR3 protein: CASSFPGEETQYF

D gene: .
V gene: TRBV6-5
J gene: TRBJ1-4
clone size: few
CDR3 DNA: TGTGCCAGCAGTCCTCTAGGGGCCTTTGCAACTAATGAAAAACTGTTTTTT
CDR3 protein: CASSPLGAFATNEKLFF

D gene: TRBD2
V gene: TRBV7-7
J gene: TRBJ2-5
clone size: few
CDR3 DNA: TGTGCCAGCAGCTTTGTCAGCGGGGGGCAAGAGACCCAGTACTTC
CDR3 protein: CASSFVSGGQETQYF

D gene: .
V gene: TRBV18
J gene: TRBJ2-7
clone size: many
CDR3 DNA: TGTGCCAGCTCACCCCGGAGCTCCTACGAGCAGTACTTC
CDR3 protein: CASSPRSSYEQYF

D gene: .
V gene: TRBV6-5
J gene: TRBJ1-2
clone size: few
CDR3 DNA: TGTGCCAGCAGTTCAGGACCCCCTGAAGGCTACACCTTC
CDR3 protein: CASSSGPPEGYTF

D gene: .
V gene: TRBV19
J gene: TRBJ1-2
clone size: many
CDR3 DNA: TGTGCCAGTAGTATAGAACTTCGGACAGCCTATGGCTACACCTTC
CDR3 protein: CASSIELRTAYGYTF

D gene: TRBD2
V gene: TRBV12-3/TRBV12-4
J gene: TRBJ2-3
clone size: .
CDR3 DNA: TGTGCCAGCAGTCAGCGGGGGCGAACGGGTGATACGCAGTATTTT
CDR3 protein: CASSQRGRTGDTQYF

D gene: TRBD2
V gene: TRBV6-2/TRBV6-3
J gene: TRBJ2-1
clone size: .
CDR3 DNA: TGTGCCAGCAGTGCCCTCTCGGGGGGGCCTTACAATGAGCAGTTCTTC
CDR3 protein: CASSALSGGPYNEQFF

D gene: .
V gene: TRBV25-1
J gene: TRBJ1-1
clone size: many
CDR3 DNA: TGTGCCAGCAGAAAGGATCGAGGACAGAACACTGAAGCTTTCTTT
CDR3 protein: CASRKDRGQNTEAFF

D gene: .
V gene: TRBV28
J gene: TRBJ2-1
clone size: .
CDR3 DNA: TGTGCCAGCAGTTTAAAGCCGGGGAGCTCCTACAATGAGCAGTTCTTC
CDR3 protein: CASSLKPGSSYNEQFF

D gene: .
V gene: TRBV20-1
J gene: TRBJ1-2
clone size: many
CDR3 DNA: TGCAGTGCCCTCCAACACGATCTTAACTATGGCTACACCTTC
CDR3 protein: CSALQHDLNYGYTF

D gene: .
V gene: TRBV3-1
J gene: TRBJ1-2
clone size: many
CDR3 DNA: TGTGCCAGCAGCCTTAACAGTGAGTCGGGTGGCTACACCTTC
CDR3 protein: CASSLNSESGGYTF

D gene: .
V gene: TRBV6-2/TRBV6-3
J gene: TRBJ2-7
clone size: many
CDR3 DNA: TGTGCCAGCAACCCCCAAATAGGCGAGCAGTACTTC
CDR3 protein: CASNPQIGEQYF

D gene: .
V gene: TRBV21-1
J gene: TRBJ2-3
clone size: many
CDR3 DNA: TGTGCCAACCAAAAAATAAGAACCGGGACAGGCACAGATACGCAGTATTTT
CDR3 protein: CANQKIRTGTGTDTQYF

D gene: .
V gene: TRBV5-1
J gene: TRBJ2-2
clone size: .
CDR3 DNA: TGCGCCAGCAGCTTGTTTCGGAACACCGGGGAGCTGTTTTTT
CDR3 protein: CASSLFRNTGELFF

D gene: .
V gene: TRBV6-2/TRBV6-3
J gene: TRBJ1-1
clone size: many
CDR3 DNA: TGTGCCAGCAGTTACTGGGGGACTGAAGCTTTCTTT
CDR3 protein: CASSYWGTEAFF

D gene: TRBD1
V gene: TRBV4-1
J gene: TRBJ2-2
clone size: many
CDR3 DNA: TGCGCCAGCAGCCAACGCACAGGGGTGCCGAACACCGGGGAGCTGTTTTTT
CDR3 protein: CASSQRTGVPNTGELFF

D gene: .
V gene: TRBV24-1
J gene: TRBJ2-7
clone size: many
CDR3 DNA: TGTGCCACCAGTGCGGCAGGGCGGTACGAGCAGTACTTC
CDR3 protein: CATSAAGRYEQYF

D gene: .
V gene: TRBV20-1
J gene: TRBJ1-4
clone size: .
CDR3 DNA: TGCAGTGCTAGGGCGGGGTCAACTAATGAAAAACTGTTTTTT
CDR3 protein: CSARAGSTNEKLFF

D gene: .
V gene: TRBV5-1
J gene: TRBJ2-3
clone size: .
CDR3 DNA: TGCGCCAGCAGCTTGGAGGGAGATACGCAGTATTTT
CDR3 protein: CASSLEGDTQYF

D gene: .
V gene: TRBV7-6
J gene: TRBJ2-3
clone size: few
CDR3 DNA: TGTGCCAGCAGCTTAGCGTTAAAGGGGACAGATACGCAGTATTTT
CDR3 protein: CASSLALKGTDTQYF

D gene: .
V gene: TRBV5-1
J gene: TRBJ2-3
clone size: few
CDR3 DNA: TGCGCCAGCAGCTTGACCACAGGGCCAGATACGCAGTATTTT
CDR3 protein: CASSLTTGPDTQYF

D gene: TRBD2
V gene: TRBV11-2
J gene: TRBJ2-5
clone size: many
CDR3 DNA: TGTGCCAGCAGCTGGACTAGCGGGGCCTCGCAAGAGACCCAGTACTTC
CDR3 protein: CASSWTSGASQETQYF

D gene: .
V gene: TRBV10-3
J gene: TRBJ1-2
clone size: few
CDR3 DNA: TGTGCCATCAGTGAGTCGGCCCCGGCGGGCTATGGCTACACCTTC
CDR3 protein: CAISESAPAGYGYTF

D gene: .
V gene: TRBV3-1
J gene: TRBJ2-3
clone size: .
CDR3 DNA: TGTGCCAGCTGGGACATGCCCACAGATACGCAGTATTTT
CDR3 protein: CASWDMPTDTQYF

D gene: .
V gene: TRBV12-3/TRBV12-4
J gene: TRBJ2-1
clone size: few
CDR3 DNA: TGTGCCAGCAACCTATCGGGGATAAGGAATGAGCAGTTCTTC
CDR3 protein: CASNLSGIRNEQFF

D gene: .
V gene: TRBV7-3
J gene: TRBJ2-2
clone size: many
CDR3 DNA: TGTGCCAGCAGGGCTAGCGTAACCGGGGAGCTGTTTTTT
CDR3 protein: CASRASVTGELFF

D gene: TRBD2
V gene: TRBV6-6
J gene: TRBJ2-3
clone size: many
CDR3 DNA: TGTGCCAGCAGGGGACTAGTGACCCCTAGCACAGATACGCAGTATTTT
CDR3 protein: CASRGLVTPSTDTQYF

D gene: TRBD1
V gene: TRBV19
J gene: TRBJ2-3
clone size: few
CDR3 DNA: TGTGCCACCAGGGACAGCCAAACCACAGATACGCAGTATTTT
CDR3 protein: CATRDSQTTDTQYF

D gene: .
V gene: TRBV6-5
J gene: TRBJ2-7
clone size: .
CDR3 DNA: TGTGCCAGCAGTTACGGCGGGGTCTCCTACGAGCAGTACTTC
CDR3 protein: CASSYGGVSYEQYF

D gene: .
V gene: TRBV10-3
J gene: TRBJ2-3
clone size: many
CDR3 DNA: TGTGCCAGCTGGGAGGGGGCCACCGATACGCAGTATTTT
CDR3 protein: CASWEGATDTQYF

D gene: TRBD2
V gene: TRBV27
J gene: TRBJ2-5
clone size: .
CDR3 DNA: TGTGCCAGCAGTCGGACTAGCGGGCCGGTTAAAGAGACCCAGTACTTC
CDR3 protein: CASSRTSGPVKETQYF

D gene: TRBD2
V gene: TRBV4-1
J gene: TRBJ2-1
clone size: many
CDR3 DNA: TGCGCCAGCAGCCGTTGGCAAAAAACTAGCGGGGGGCTGAGCTCCTACAATGAGCAGTTCTTC
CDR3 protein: CASSRWQKTSGGLSSYNEQFF

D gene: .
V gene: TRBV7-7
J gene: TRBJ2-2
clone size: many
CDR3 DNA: TGTGCCAGCAGCCCCAGGGGTACCGGGGAGCTGTTTTTT
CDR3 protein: CASSPRGTGELFF

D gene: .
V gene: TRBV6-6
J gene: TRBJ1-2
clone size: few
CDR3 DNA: TGTGCCAGCACCACACTCCAAGCCCAAGCTAACTATGGCTACACCTTC
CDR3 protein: CASTTLQAQANYGYTF

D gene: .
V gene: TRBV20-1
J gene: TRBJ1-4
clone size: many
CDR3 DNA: TGCAGTGCTAGAAACAACCTTAATGAAAAACTGTTTTTT
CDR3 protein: CSARNNLNEKLFF

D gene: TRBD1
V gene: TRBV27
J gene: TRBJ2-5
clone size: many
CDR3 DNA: TGTGCCAGCAGTGACGGACAGGGTAGATTCGAGACCCAGTACTTC
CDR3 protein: CASSDGQGRFETQYF

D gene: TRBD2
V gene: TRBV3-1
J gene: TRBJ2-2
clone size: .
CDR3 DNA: TGTGCCAGCAGTAAAGCGGGGTCTGACGGGGAGCTGTTTTTT
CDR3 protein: CASSKAGSDGELFF

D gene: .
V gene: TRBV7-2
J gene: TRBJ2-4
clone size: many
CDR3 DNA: TGTGCCAGCAGTTACAGGGCGGAGCGAAACATTCAGTACTTC
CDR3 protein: CASSYRAERNIQYF

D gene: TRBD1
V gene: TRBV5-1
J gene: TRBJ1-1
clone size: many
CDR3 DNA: TGCGCCAGCAGCTCCGAATACTTAACAGGGGGCGCGCGGACTGAAGCTTTCTTT
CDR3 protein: CASSSEYLTGGARTEAFF

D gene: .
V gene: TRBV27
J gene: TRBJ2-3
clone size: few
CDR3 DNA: TGTGCCAGCAGTTTGTTAGGGGTAGGTGCTACGCAGTATTTT
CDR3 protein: CASSLLGVGATQYF

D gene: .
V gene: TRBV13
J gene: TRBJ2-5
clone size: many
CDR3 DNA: TGTGCCAGCAGCATTGCCACCGCCCGGTACCAAGAGACCCAGTACTTC
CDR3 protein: CASSIATARYQETQYF

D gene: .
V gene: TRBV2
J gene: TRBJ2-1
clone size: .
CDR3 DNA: TGTGCCAGCAGTCCCAGCACCTACGGGCACAATGAGCAGTTCTTC
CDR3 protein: CASSPSTYGHNEQFF

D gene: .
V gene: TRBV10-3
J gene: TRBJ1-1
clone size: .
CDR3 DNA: TGTGCCATCACGGAGGGACTTGAAGCTTTCTTT
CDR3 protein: CAITEGLEAFF

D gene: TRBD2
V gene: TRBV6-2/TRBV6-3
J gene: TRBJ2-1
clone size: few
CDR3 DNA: TGTGCCAGCAGCCGACTAGCGGGGCAATACAATGAGCAGTTCTTC
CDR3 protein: CASSRLAGQYNEQFF

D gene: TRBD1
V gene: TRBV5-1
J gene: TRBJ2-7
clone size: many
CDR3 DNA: TGCGCCAGCAGCCGGACAGGGGTCCACGAGCAGTACTTC
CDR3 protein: CASSRTGVHEQYF

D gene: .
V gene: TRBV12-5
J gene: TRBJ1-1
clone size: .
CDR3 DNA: TGTGCTAGTGGTTTTGTCCGGACTGAAGCTTTCTTT
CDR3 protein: CASGFVRTEAFF